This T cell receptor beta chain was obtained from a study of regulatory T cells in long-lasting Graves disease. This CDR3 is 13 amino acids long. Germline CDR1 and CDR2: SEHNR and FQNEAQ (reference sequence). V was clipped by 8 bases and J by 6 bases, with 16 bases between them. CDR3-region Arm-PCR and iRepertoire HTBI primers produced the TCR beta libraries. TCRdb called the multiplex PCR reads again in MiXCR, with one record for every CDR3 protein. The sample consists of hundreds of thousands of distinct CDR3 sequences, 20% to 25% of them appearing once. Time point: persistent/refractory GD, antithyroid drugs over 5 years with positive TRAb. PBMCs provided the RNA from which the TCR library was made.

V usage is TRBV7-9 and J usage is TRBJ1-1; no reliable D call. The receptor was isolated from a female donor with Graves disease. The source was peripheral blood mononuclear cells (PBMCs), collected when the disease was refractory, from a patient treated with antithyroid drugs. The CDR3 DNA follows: TGTGCCAGCCCGGACGGTGAGGGCCCTGAAGCTTTCTTT. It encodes CASPDGEGPEAFF.